This T cell receptor beta chain was sequenced for a study of shared clonotypes between healthy human individuals. Study-wide results and limits: It was expected that sequencing depth would affect clonotype sharing among donors.

A note on this clone: No antigen is known for it.

The repertoire was sequenced with immunoSEQ multiplex PCR; TCRdb's copy has only in-frame clones and lacks some. This table has about 2 million clones, over 85% appearing once. In germline, CDR1 is SEHNR, CDR2 FQNEAQ (reference sequence). Between the trimmed V and J ends, which lost 4 bases and 7 bases, there was a span of 11 bases. This CDR3 has 12 residues. The chain couples TRBV7-9 to TRBJ2-7, with TRBD1 as a possible D gene (6 bases). This receptor was taken from a man aged 18 to 30 in good health. Sequencing was performed on naive CD4+ T cells sorted from blood. The subset here: CD45RA+ positively selected. Here the CDR3 DNA reads TGTGCCAGCAGCTCCTACAGGGTGGAGCAGTACTTC. As protein: CASSSYRVEQYF.